The 30 T cell receptor beta chains in this list originate from one sample, sequenced in a study of human T cells and chemical hapten exposure. Time point described: patch test 1, 2 weeks after DPC sensitization. Treatment given: therapeutic diphenylcyclopropenone sensitization with weekly scalp DPC. TCRdb re-derived calls from the RACE reads in MiXCR, one entry per CDR3 protein. The table lists 120,000 or so distinct CDR3 sequences, roughly 13% of them singletons. Source: whole blood, taken in connection with sensitization to the hapten diphenylcyclopropenone (DPC). The receptors originated from a man between 18 and 29 years old with alopecia areata. Some clones in this sample may be carry-over from other donors' samples.

V gene TRBV5-8 combines with J gene TRBJ1-1, with D maybe TRBD1 (6 bases). The CDR3 sequence is 14 residues long. Germline V gives CDR1 SGHTS, CDR2 YDEGEE. Between the trimmed V and J ends, which lost 0 bases and 4 bases, there was a span of 10 bases. CDR3 in DNA: TGTGCCAGCAGCTTGGCGGAGGGGGGCACTGAAGCTTTCTTT. It specifies CASSLAEGGTEAFF.

This clonotype was detected only a few times. J is TRBJ2-3 and V is TRBV4-1; D is perhaps TRBD1 or TRBD2 (5 bases each). The CDR3 consists of 16 residues. V lost 0 bases, J lost 4 bases, and 14 bases lay in between. Germline V CDR1 and CDR2: MGHRA, YSYEKL. Written as DNA, the CDR3 is TGCGCCAGCAGCCAAGAAGTGGGACCGCGCGCAGATACGCAGTATTTT. Encoded protein: CASSQEVGPRADTQYF.

This clonotype appeared a few times. This rearrangement joins TRBV11-2 to TRBJ2-3; the D gene is possibly TRBD2 (6 bases). Germline V lookup: CDR1 SGHAT, CDR2 FQNNGV. V was pared by 4 bases and J by 6 bases, with 17 bases between. CDR3 length: 15 amino acids. DNA for the CDR3: TGTGCCAGCAGCTCCCTGGGGACTGAAGGGGATACGCAGTATTTT. The encoded protein is CASSSLGTEGDTQYF.

There are a few counts of this clonotype. The J gene is TRBJ2-3, the V gene TRBV15, with a weak D call TRBD1 (6 bases). This CDR3 is 14 amino acids long. From germline, CDR1 is LNHNV and CDR2 YYDKDF (reference sequence). V lost 3 bases and J lost 3, with 10 bases in between. CDR3 bases: TGTGCCACCAGCAGCCCTCAGGGGACAGATACGCAGTATTTT. Translating gives CATSSPQGTDTQYF.

This clonotype was seen a few times. The chain links TRBV3-1 to TRBJ1-1, with D maybe TRBD1 (5 bases). CDR1 is LGHDT, CDR2 YNNKEL, per germline (reference sequence). This CDR3 has 14 residues. V lost 3 bases and J 3 bases, leaving 11 bases between the germline ends. This chain's CDR3 is CASSQGTADTEAFF. In DNA form, the CDR3 reads TGTGCCAGCAGCCAGGGGACGGCGGACACTGAAGCTTTCTTT.

The V gene is TRBV3-1, the J gene TRBJ2-7; TRBD1 agrees at 7 bases. There are 11 residues in the CDR3. With 6 bases clipped from V and 5 bases from J, the junction kept 1 base outside the gene matches. Germline V gene sequence: CDR1 LGHDT, CDR2 YNNKEL (reference sequence). In nucleotides, the CDR3 is TGTGCCAGCAGACAGGGGAACGAGCAGTACGTC. It yields the protein CASRQGNEQYV.

This clonotype showed up many times. The rearrangement links TRBV6-2 or TRBV6-3 to TRBJ2-7; TRBD2 matches 9 bases. Germline values: CDR1 MNHEY, CDR2 SVGEGT. The CDR3 has 15 residues. The J segment lost 2 bases and the V segment lost 4 bases, leaving 6 bases of the junction unmatched. The DNA for the CDR3 is TGTGCCAGCAGTTTAGCGGGGGCCGAGACCTACGAGCAGTACTTC. It yields the protein CASSLAGAETYEQYF.

Only a few counts were recorded for this clonotype. This chain connects TRBV12-5 to TRBJ1-1; D is perhaps TRBD1 (5 bases). Germline CDR1 reads LGHNT; CDR2 reads FRNRAP. Trimming left V 6 bases short and J 7 bases short, with 12 bases between. CDR3 length: 12 amino acids. The CDR3 DNA is TGTGCTAGTGGGCGGGGGACGGATGAAGCTTTCTTT. Translated: CASGRGTDEAFF.

Only a few counts were recorded for this clonotype. The V gene is TRBV10-2, the J gene TRBJ2-4; D remains ambiguous. The CDR3 extends over 13 amino acids. Trimming removed 3 bases at V and 9 bases at J, with 12 bases between. The germline gives CDR1 WSHSY, CDR2 SAAADI. Here the CDR3 reads CASSDTSSVIQYF. The CDR3 DNA reads as TGCGCCAGCAGTGATACCAGCTCCGTCATTCAGTACTTC.

CDR3 in amino acids: CASSLDSTEAFF. As DNA, the CDR3 is TGTGCCAGCAGCCTCGACAGCACTGAAGCTTTCTTT. The chain joins TRBV28 to TRBJ1-1, with D possibly matching TRBD1 (5 bases). The CDR3 is 12 amino acids. V was trimmed by 6 bases and J by 4 bases, leaving 9 bases between them. Germline-derived CDR1 and CDR2 are MDHEN and SYDVKM.

The rearrangement uses TRBV2 and TRBJ1-6, with a weak D call TRBD1 (5 bases). The CDR3 is 15 amino acids. V was shortened by 2 bases and J by 7 bases, with 12 bases between the two germline ends. Per the germline V gene, CDR1 is SNHLY and CDR2 is FYNNEI. CDR3 protein: CASSEQGRRNSPLHF. The CDR3 bases are TGTGCCAGCAGTGAACAGGGACGGAGGAATTCACCCCTCCACTTT. The variable domain in full, with the rest retrieved from reference TRBV2 and TRBJ1-6, is EPEVTQTPSHQVTQMGQEVILRCVPISNHLYFYWYRQILGQKVEFLVSFYNNEISEKSEIFDDQFSVERPDGSNFTLKIRSTKLEDSAMYFCASSEQGRRNSPLHFGNGTRLTVT.

This clonotype has ten or more counts. V is TRBV20-1 and J is TRBJ1-1; unclear D gene. Trimming took 6 bases from V and 4 from J, leaving 9 bases between them. This CDR3 is 11 amino acids long. CDR1 is DFQATT and CDR2 is SNEGSKA in the germline V gene (reference sequence). The CDR3 DNA is TGCAGTGCGGGTGGGCTCACTGAAGCTTTCTTT. Protein sequence: CSAGGLTEAFF.

Concerning this clonotype itself: The junction departs from germline at one end; a sequencing error may be responsible. J is TRBJ1-4 and V is TRBV4-3; TRBD1 might be the D (6 bases). The CDR3 is made up of 14 amino acids. CDR1 and CDR2 from the germline V gene are LGHNA and YSLEER. CDR3 region: CASSQNRVVEKLFF. As DNA, the CDR3 is TGCGCCAGCAGCCAAAACAGGGTAGTTGAAAAGCTGTTTTTT.

This clonotype was recorded many times. The gene calls are TRBV29-1 and TRBJ2-5; TRBD1 aligns across 8 bases. This CDR3 is built from 12 residues. The trim removed 7 bases at V and 4 bases at J, leaving 5 bases unmatched. CDR1 SQVTM and CDR2 ANQGSEA come from the germline V gene. The CDR3 here is CSGNRGRETQYF. The CDR3 bases are TGCAGCGGAAACAGGGGGAGAGAGACCCAGTACTTC.

This clonotype turned up a few times. This sequence joins TRBV10-3 and TRBJ2-2, with TRBD1 matching over 11 bases. This CDR3 spans 14 amino acids. Losses at the gene ends were 10 bases for V and 6 bases for J; bases not matched to a gene: 7. From germline, CDR1 is ENHRY and CDR2 SYGVKD. The CDR3 coding sequence is TGTGCCAACTCCGGGACAGGGGGGGCCGGGGAGCTGTTTTTT. Amino acid sequence: CANSGTGGAGELFF.

V is TRBV4-3 and J is TRBJ2-5; 8 bases fit TRBD2. In germline, CDR1 is LGHNA, CDR2 YSLEER. Trimming removed 3 bases from V and 3 bases from J; junction bases left unmatched: 6. The CDR3 sequence is 15 residues long. CDR3 residues: CASSQGTRGEETQYF. The CDR3, as DNA: TGCGCCAGCAGCCAGGGGACTAGGGGGGAAGAGACCCAGTACTTC.

The chain links TRBV7-3 to TRBJ1-2; D might be TRBD1 (5 bases). Germline V CDR1 and CDR2: SGHTA, FQGTGA. V was trimmed by 2 bases and J by 9 bases, leaving 13 bases between them. The CDR3 is 13 residues long. CDR3: CASSLGQGGSYTF. CDR3 nucleotide sequence: TGTGCCAGCAGCTTAGGCCAGGGCGGAAGCTACACCTTC. Based on the CDR3 plus reference TRBV7-3 and TRBJ1-2, the full variable domain is GAGVSQTPSNKVTEKGKYVELRCDPISGHTALYWYRQSLGQGPEFLIYFQGTGAADDSGLPNDRFFAVRPEGSVSTLKIQRTERGDSAVYLCASSLGQGGSYTFGSGTRLTVV.

V is TRBV19 and J is TRBJ2-3; TRBD2 is a possible D gene (7 bases). CDR3 length: 14 residues. V was pared by 10 bases and J by 4 bases, with 18 bases between. CDR1 and CDR2 from the germline V gene are LNHDA and SQIVND (reference sequence). The CDR3 bases are TGTGCCACCAGGAGAGGGGGGGGCCCAGATACGCAGTATTTT. Its translation: CATRRGGGPDTQYF.

The chain employs TRBV29-1 and TRBJ2-5; the match to TRBD1 covers 8 bases. V shed 7 bases, J shed 4 bases, and the junction held 5 bases outside the gene matches. Germline CDR1 is SQVTM and CDR2 is ANQGSEA. The CDR3 totals 12 residues. This chain's CDR3 is CSGWTGRETQYF. The CDR3, as DNA: TGCAGCGGATGGACAGGGCGAGAGACCCAGTACTTC.

The chain is built from TRBV9 and TRBJ1-5; no definite D call. Trimming took off 0 bases at V and 6 bases at J, with 10 bases between the two ends. The CDR3 loop spans 14 amino acids. Germline CDR1 and CDR2: SGDLS and YYNGEE. As DNA, the CDR3 is TGTGCCAGCAGCGTAGATGGGGAAGGTCAGCCCCAGCATTTT. Its translation is CASSVDGEGQPQHF.

The V gene is TRBV20-1, the J gene TRBJ2-3; D is unclear. Trimming left V 0 bases short and J 2 bases short, with 9 bases between. CDR1 DFQATT and CDR2 SNEGSKA come from the germline V gene (reference sequence). The CDR3 is 14 amino acids. The CDR3 DNA is TGCAGTGCTAGAGATTGGCGGTACACAGATACGCAGTATTTT. Amino acid sequence: CSARDWRYTDTQYF.

The chain couples TRBV7-2 to TRBJ2-6; D may be TRBD1 (5 bases). Germline V gene sequence: CDR1 SGHTA, CDR2 FQGNSA. This CDR3 region has 17 residues. V was clipped by 0 bases and J by 1 base, with 10 bases between them. CDR3: CASSLASTGSGANVLTF. The DNA for the CDR3 is TGTGCCAGCAGCTTAGCATCCACAGGTTCTGGGGCCAACGTCCTGACTTTC.

This clonotype was detected only a few times. This chain connects TRBV6-2 or TRBV6-3 to TRBJ2-5; TRBD1 is a possible D gene (6 bases). The CDR3 length is 14 residues. Germline CDR1 MNHEY, CDR2 SVGEGT. Trimming took off 4 bases at V and 2 bases at J, with 11 bases between the two ends. CDR3 residues: CASSSPTGQETQYF. Written as DNA, the CDR3 is TGTGCCAGCAGTTCTCCGACAGGTCAAGAGACCCAGTACTTC.

In the case of this clonotype: One junction end does not reproduce the germline sequence, and a read error may be involved. J is TRBJ1-3 and V is TRBV29-1; D is uncertain. The CDR3 has 14 residues. Germline-derived CDR1 and CDR2 are SQVTM and ANQGSEA. The CDR3 DNA reads TGCAGCGCTGAACTGCCTCACTCTGGAAACACCATATATTTT. This translates into CSAELPHSGNTIYF.

This rearrangement joins TRBV2 to TRBJ1-2, with TRBD1 identical over 8 bases. This CDR3 has 12 residues. The V gene's germline CDR1 is SNHLY and CDR2 FYNNEI. The V gene end was trimmed by 6 bases and the J gene end by 4 bases; junction bases not matched to a gene: 1. CDR3 bases: TGTGCCAGCAGCGGGACAGGCTATGGCTACACCTTC. This translates into CASSGTGYGYTF.

This clonotype was observed many times. The chain joins TRBV9 to TRBJ2-5; D is perhaps TRBD1 (5 bases). This CDR3 is 13 amino acids long. Trimming cost V 4 bases and J 5 bases, with 12 bases left between them. Germline V CDR1 and CDR2: SGDLS, YYNGEE. The CDR3 bases are TGTGCCAGCAGCCGGCAGGGTCTGGAGACCCAGTACTTC. Translated, it gives CASSRQGLETQYF.

This clonotype showed up just a few times. The chain couples TRBV9 to TRBJ1-6; no clear D gene. V gave up 4 bases and J gave up 10 bases, with 9 bases separating them. This CDR3 is built from 12 residues. CDR1 SGDLS and CDR2 YYNGEE come from the germline V gene. CDR3 sequence reads: CASSPGVSPLHF. CDR3 DNA: TGTGCCAGCAGCCCGGGAGTCTCACCCCTCCACTTT.

This clonotype was observed a few times. V is TRBV7-9 and J is TRBJ1-4; tentatively, D is TRBD1 (5 bases). Trimming removed 1 base at V and 6 bases at J, with 9 bases between. This CDR3 region has 14 residues. Germline V gene lookup returns CDR1 SEHNR and CDR2 FQNEAQ (reference sequence). The CDR3 nucleotides read TGTGCCAGCAGCTTAGTAAGGGGCGATGAAAAACTGTTTTTT. Translation: CASSLVRGDEKLFF.

This rearrangement joins TRBV20-1 to TRBJ2-5; TRBD2 agrees at 11 bases. CDR3 size: 16 residues. The junction had 10 bases not matched to a gene; V was cut back by 6 bases and J by 1 base. Germline CDR1 and CDR2: DFQATT and SNEGSKA (reference sequence). For the CDR3, the DNA is TGCAGTGCCTCCGGACTAGCGGGTGTACCCCAAGAGACCCAGTACTTC. This sequence encodes CSASGLAGVPQETQYF.

This clonotype was recorded a few times. V is TRBV29-1 and J is TRBJ1-1; weak D call: TRBD1 (5 bases). Trimming cost V 6 bases and J 0 bases, with 17 bases left between them. CDR1 is SQVTM, CDR2 ANQGSEA, per germline. The CDR3 is 15 residues long. The DNA for the CDR3 is TGCAGCGTAGGAGACACGGGACGGCTGAACACTGAAGCTTTCTTT. Translating gives CSVGDTGRLNTEAFF.